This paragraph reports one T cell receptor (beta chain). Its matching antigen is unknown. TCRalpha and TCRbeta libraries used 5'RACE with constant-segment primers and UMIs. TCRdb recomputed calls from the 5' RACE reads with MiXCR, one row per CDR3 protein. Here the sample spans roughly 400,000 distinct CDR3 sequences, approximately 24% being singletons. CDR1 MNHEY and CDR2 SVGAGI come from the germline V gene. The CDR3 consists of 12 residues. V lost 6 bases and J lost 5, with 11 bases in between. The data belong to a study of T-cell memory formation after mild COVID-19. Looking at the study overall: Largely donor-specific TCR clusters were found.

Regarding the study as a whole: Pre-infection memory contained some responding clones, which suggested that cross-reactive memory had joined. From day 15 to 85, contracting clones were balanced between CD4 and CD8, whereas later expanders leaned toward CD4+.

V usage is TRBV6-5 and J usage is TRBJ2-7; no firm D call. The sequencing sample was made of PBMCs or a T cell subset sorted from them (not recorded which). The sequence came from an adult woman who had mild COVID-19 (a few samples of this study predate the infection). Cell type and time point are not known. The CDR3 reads CASSPTTHEQYF. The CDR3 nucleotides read TGTGCCAGCAGCCCCACGACCCACGAGCAGTACTTC.